This TCR beta chain was profiled in a study of patients and donors after allogeneic stem cell transplantation. CDR3 length: 14 amino acids. Germline assignment: CDR1 MNHNS and CDR2 SASEGT. V shed 7 bases and J 5 bases; nucleotides not matched to a gene: 9. TCRdb redid the calling of the RT-PCR reads with MiXCR, one entry per CDR3 protein. The data hold 920,000 or so distinct CDR3 sequences, with more than 15% observed a single time. The rearrangement links TRBV6-1 to TRBJ2-7; 9 nucleotides match TRBD1. The sequenced material came from blood, either unsorted or a sorted T cell fraction (not recorded which). This TCR was recovered from a human donor who was either an allogeneic HSCT recipient or a stem cell or donor lymphocyte infusion donor (not recorded which). It is not recorded whose cells these are; they may come from a transplant donor. In DNA, the CDR3 is TGTGCCAGCAATGACAGGGGGGAACTGGACGAGCAGTACTTC. It specifies CASNDRGELDEQYF.